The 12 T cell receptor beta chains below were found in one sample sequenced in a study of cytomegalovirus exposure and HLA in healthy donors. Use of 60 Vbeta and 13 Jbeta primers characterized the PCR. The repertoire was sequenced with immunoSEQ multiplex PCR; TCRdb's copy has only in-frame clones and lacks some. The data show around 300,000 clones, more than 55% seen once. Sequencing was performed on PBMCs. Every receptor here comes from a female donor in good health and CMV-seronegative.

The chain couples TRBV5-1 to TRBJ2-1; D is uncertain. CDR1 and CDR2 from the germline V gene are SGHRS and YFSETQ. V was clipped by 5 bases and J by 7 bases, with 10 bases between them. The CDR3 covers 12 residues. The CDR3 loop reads CASRLGANEQFF. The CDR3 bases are TGCGCCAGCAGGCTAGGTGCTAATGAGCAGTTCTTC.

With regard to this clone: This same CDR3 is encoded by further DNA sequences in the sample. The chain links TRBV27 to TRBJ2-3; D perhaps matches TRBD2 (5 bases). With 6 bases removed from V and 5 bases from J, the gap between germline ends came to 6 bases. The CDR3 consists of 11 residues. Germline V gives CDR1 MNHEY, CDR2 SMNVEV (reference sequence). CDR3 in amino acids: CASSRGDTQYF. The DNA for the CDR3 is TGTGCCAGCAGCCGGGGAGATACGCAGTATTTT.

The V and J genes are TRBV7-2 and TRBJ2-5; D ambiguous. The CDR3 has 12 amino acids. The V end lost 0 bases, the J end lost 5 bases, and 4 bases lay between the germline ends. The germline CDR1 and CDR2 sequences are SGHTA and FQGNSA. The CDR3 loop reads CASSLAAETQYF. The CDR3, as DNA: TGTGCCAGCAGCTTAGCGGCCGAGACCCAGTACTTC.

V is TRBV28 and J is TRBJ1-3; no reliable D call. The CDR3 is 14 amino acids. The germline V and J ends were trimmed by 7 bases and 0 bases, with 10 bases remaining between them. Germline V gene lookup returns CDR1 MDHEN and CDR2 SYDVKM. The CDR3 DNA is TGTGCCAGCACTTCGCGTTTCTCTGGAAACACCATATATTTT. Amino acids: CASTSRFSGNTIYF.

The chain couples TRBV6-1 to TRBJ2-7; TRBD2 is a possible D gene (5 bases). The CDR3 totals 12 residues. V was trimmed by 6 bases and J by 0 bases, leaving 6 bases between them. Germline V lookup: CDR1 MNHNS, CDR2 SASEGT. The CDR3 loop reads CASRDSSYEQYF. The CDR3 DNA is TGTGCCAGCAGGGACTCCTCCTACGAGCAGTACTTC.

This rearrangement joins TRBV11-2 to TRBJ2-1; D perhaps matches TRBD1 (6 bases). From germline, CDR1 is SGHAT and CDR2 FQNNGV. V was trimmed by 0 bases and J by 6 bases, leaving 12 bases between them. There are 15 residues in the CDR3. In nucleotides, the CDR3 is TGTGCCAGCAGCTTAGATGACAGGTACTTCAATGAGCAGTTCTTC. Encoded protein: CASSLDDRYFNEQFF.

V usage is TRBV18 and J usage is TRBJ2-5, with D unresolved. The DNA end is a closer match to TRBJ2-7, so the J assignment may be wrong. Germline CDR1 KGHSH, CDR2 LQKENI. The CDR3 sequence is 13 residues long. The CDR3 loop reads CASSPTETYEQYF. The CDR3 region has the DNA TGTGCCAGCTCCCCGACGGAGACCTACGAGCAGTACTTC.

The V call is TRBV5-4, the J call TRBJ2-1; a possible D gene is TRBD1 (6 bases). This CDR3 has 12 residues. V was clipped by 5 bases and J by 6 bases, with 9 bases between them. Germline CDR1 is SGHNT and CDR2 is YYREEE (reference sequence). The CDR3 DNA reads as TGTGCCAGCAGTAAGGGGGTCAATGAGCAGTTCTTC. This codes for CASSKGVNEQFF.

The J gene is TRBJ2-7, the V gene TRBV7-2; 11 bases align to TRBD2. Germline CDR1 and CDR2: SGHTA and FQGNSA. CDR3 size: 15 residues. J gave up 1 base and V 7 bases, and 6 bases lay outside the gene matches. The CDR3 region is CASTSGTSGSYEQYF. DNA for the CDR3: TGTGCCAGCACCTCCGGGACTAGCGGTTCCTACGAGCAGTACTTC.

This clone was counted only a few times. CDR3 sequence (DNA): TGTGCCAGCAGCTTGGACCCCCCTGGGGCCACCGGGGAGCTGTTTTTT. This codes for CASSLDPPGATGELFF. This chain links TRBV5-4 with TRBJ2-2; D might be TRBD1 (5 bases). Germline loops: CDR1 SGHNT, CDR2 YYREEE (reference sequence). The CDR3 is made up of 16 amino acids. Trimming stripped 0 bases from V and 4 bases from J, with 13 bases between.

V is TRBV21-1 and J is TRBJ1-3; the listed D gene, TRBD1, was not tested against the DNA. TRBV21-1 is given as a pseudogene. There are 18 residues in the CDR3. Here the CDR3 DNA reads TGTGCCAGCAGCAAAGTGGATTGGGCAGGGGTATCTGGAAACACCATATATTTT. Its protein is CASSKVDWAGVSGNTIYF.

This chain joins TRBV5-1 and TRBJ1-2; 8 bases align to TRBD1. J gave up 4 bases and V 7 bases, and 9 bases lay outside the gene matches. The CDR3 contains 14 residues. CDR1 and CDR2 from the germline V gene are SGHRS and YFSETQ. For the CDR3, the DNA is TGCGCCAGCCGCGAAACCGGGACAGGCTATGGCTACACCTTC. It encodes CASRETGTGYGYTF. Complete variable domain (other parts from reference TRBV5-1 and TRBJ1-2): KAGVTQTPRYLIKTRGQQVTLSCSPISGHRSVSWYQQTPGQGLQFLFEYFSETQRNKGNFPGRFSGRQFSNSRSEMNVSTLELGDSALYLCASRETGTGYGYTFGSGTRLTVV.